This T cell receptor beta chain was profiled in a study of early T cells in non-severe SARS-CoV-2 infection. The protocol attached unique molecular identifiers to individual cDNA molecules. TCRdb passed the 5' RACE reads through MiXCR, listing each CDR3 protein once. This table holds more than 85,000 distinct CDR3 sequences, less than 15% found once. CDR3 length: 12 amino acids. Germline assignment: CDR1 SGHAT and CDR2 FQNNGV. The V end was cut by 5 bases, the J end by 5 bases, with 7 bases between. The chain employs TRBV11-2 and TRBJ2-1; no clear D gene. Sequencing input: whole blood. This TCR was recovered from an adult who was a healthcare worker with PCR-confirmed SARS-CoV-2 infection or an uninfected control (not recorded which). The DNA of the CDR3 is TGTGCCAGCAGCCATAATAACAATGAGCAGTTCTTC. It is translated as CASSHNNNEQFF.